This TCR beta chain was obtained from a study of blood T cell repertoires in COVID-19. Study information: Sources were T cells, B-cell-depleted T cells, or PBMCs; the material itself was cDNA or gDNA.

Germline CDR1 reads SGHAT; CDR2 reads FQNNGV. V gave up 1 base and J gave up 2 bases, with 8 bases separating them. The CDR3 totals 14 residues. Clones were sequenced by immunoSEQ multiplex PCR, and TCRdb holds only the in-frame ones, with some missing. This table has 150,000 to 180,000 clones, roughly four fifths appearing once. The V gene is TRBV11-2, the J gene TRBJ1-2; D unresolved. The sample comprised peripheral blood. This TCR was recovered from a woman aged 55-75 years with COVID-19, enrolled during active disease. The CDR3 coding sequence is TGTGCCAGCAGCTTAGTGGGCAGAAACTATGGCTACACCTTC. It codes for CASSLVGRNYGYTF.